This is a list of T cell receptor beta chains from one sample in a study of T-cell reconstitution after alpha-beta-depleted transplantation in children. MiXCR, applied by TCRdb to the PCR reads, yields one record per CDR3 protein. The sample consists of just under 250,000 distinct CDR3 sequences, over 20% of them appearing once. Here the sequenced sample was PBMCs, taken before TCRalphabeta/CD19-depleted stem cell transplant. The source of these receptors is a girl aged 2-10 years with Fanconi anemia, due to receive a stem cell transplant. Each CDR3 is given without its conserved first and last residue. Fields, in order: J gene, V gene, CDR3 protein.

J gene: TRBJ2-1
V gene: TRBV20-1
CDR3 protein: SARTPNEQF

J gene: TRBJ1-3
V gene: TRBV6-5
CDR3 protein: ASSYSTASGNTIY

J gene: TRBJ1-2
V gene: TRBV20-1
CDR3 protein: SARDSRQGINYGYT

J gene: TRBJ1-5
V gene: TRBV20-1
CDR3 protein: SASSGLLQPQH

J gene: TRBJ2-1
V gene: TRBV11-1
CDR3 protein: ASRGPGLAGGSSYNEQF

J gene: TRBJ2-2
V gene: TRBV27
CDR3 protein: ASTHHHRTSRITGELF

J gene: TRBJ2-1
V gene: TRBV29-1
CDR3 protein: SVGPGTEVHEQF

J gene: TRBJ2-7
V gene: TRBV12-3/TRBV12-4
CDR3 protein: ASSPYRVGIYEQY

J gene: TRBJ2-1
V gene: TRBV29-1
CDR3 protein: SVLRWEFEQF

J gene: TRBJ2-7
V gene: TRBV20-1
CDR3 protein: SASSEGWSYEQY

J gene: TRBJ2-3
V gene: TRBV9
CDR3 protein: ASSVWDATDTQY

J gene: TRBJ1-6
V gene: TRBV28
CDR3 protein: ASLGQGASPLH

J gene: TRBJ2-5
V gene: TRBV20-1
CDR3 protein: SAGGGTSGSQETQY

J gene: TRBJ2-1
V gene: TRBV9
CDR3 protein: ASSVGNRGEQF

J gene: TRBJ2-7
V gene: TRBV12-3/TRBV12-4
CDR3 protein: ASSLVGQGASYEQY

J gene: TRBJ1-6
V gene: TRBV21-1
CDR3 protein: ASSRARTDFSPLH

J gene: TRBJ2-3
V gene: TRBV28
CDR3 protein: ASSLYGADTQY

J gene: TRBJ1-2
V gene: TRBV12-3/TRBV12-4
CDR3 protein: ASRLGSTDTGYGYT

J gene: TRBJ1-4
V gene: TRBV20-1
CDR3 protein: SAGIGEKLF

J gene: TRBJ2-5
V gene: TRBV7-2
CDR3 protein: ASSLHGGALETQY

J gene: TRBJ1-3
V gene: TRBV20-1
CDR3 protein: SARGDTTNTIY

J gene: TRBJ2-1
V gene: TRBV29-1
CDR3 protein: SGIAGKEQF

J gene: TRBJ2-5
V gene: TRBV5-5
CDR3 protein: ASTYSWGRSIQETQY

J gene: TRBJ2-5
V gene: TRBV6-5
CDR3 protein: ASSYSIFGAGETQY

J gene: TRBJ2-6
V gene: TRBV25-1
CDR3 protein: ASSSSLVSGANVLT

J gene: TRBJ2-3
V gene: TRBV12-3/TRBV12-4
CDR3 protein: ASSSGQALRDTQY

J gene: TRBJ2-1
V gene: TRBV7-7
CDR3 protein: ASSLSALAGGSYNEQF